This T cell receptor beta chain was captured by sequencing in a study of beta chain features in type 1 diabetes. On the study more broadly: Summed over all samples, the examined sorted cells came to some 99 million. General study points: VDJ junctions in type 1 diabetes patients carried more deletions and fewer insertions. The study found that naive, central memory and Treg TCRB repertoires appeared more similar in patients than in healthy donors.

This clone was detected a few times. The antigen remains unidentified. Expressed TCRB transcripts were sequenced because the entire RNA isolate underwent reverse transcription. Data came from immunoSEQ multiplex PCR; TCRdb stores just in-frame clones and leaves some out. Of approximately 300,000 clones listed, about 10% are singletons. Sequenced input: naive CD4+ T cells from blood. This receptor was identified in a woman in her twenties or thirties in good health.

In DNA form, the CDR3 reads TGTGCCAGCAGCAACTACAATGAGCAGTTCTTC. It encodes CASSNYNEQFF. The chain has TRBV28 and TRBJ2-1; D uncertain. V shed 6 bases and J shed 3 bases, with 3 bases lying between them. Per germline, CDR1 MDHEN and CDR2 SYDVKM. The CDR3 totals 11 residues.